This TCR beta chain was sequenced in a study of T cell repertoires in cytomegalovirus infection. From the reads, TCRdb called clonotypes with MiXCR, one entry per CDR3 protein. The sample gives about 140,000 distinct CDR3 sequences, under 8% of which show up once; about 20% is in the top ten. The table lists this clonotype with many counts. The CDR3 runs 15 residues. V was clipped by 3 bases and J by 7 bases, with 13 bases between them. The germline V gene encodes CDR1 SEHNR and CDR2 FQNEAQ (reference sequence). Sequencing used PBMCs. The sequence came from a human donor in good health (CMV status not recorded). Some clones in this sample may be carry-over from other donors' samples. The V gene is TRBV7-9, the J gene TRBJ1-6; no reliable D call. In DNA, the CDR3 is TGTGCCAGCAGCTTCTCTGGCGGCCTAAATTCACCCCTCCACTTT. It codes for CASSFSGGLNSPLHF.